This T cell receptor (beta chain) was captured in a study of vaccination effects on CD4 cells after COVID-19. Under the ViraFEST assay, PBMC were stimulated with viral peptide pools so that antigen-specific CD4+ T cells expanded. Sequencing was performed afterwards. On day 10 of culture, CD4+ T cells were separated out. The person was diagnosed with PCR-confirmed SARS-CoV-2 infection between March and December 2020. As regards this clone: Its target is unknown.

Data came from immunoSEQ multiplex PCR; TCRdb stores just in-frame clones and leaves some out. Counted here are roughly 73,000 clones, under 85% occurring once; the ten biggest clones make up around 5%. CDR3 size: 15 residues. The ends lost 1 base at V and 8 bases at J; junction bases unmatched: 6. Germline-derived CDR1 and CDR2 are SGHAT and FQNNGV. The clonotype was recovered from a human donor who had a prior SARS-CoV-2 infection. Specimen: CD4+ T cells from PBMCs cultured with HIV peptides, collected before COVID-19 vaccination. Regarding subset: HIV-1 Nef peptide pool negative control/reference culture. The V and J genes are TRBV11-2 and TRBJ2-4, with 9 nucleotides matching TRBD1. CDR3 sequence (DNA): TGTGCCAGCAGCTTAGTACAGGGGGCCTTTGACATTCAGTACTTC. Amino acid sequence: CASSLVQGAFDIQYF.